This TCR beta chain was documented in a study of blood T cell repertoires in COVID-19. On the study more broadly: The samples span acute and convalescent COVID-19 from the United States, Italy and Spain. Sources were T cells, B-cell-depleted T cells, or PBMCs; the material itself was cDNA or gDNA.

Original methodology: It was from reference gene primer amplification that nucleated cell counts were estimated. TCRdb's table, derived via immunoSEQ multiplex PCR, lists solely in-frame clones and lacks some. D and trimming come from the DNA, and the V and J calls and clone size come from that table. The sample lists 150,000 to 200,000 clones, approximately 90% occurring once. CDR1 and CDR2 (germline): KGHSH, LQKENI. This CDR3 spans 14 amino acids. V was pared by 3 bases and J by 0 bases, with 6 bases between. On this clone: The identical CDR3 is also encoded by other nucleotide sequences in the sample.

This clonotype originated in a woman of 80 years or more in a cohort sampled during active or convalescent COVID-19. Sequencing used peripheral blood. V usage is TRBV18 and J usage is TRBJ1-5, with TRBD1 as a possible D gene (5 bases). CDR3 coding DNA: TGTGCCAGCTCACCCCAGGGTAGCAATCAGCCCCAGCATTTT. It translates to CASSPQGSNQPQHF. The full variable domain, its missing parts supplied by reference TRBV18 and TRBJ1-5, is NAGVMQNPRHLVRRRGQEARLRCSPMKGHSHVYWYRQLPEEGLKFMVYLQKENIIDESGMPKERFSAEFPKEGPSILRIQQVVRGDSAAYFCASSPQGSNQPQHFGDGTRLSIL.